This T cell receptor (beta chain) was found in a study of glioma-infiltrating T cells. This clonotype was observed many times. Amplification of TCR alpha and beta CDR3 regions from RNA used iRepertoire nested multiplex PCR. Each CDR3 protein gets one entry after TCRdb re-called the multiplex PCR reads with MiXCR. The sample consists of tens of thousands of distinct CDR3 sequences, around 40% of them appearing once. V was trimmed by 5 bases and J by 2 bases, leaving 15 bases between them. From germline, CDR1 is PRHDT and CDR2 FYEKMQ (reference sequence). The CDR3 is 15 residues long. The material sequenced was glioma tissue, nonneoplastic brain tissue, or PBMCs (not recorded which). This TCR derives from a human donor with low-grade glioma or glioblastoma, undergoing nonglioma brain surgery, or in good health (not recorded which). The chain recombines TRBV13 with TRBJ1-2; D remains ambiguous. The CDR3 DNA is TGTGCCAGCAGCCTCCGGGATGGGGTCAACTATGGCTACACCTTC. Protein sequence: CASSLRDGVNYGYTF.